The rows below give T cell receptor beta chains drawn from one sample of a study of T cell responses to AZD1222 COVID-19 vaccine. The method was immunoSEQ multiplex PCR; TCRdb's version includes in-frame clones alone and lacks a portion of them. This sample has fewer than 100,000 clones, with around 85% found just once. Here the sequenced sample was peripheral blood, taken 28 days after the second AZD1222 dose. These receptors originate from an adult who received the AZD1222 COVID-19 vaccine. The CDR3 runs from the conserved cysteine through the conserved F or W. A D gene is named only where the DNA matches it firmly. Part of the rows lack a size; the others show once, few, many or a class for expanded clones.

V	size	D	J	DNA	CDR3
TRBV5-1	NA	NA	TRBJ1-6	TGCGCCAGCAGGACAGGCGAAACCAATAATTCACCCCTCCACTTT	CASRTGETNNSPLHF
TRBV9	NA	NA	TRBJ1-6	TGTGCCAGCAGCGAGCGAGGGGGACCGATATATAATTCACCCCTCCACTTT	CASSERGGPIYNSPLHF
TRBV12-5	few	NA	TRBJ1-1	TGTGCTAGTGGACCCTTAATCAGTCCGAGCGGGGAAGCTTTCTTT	CASGPLISPSGEAFF
TRBV24-1	NA	NA	TRBJ2-2	TGTGCCACCAGTGTGGCTGCACTAAGCACCGGGGAGCTGTTTTTT	CATSVAALSTGELFF
TRBV7-9	NA	NA	TRBJ1-5	TGTGCCAGCAGCTTAGCGCGAGAGCCCAATCAGCCCCAGCATTTT	CASSLAREPNQPQHF
TRBV3-1/TRBV3-2	NA	NA	TRBJ1-3	TGTGCCAGCAGTCTAGTCCCCCGGGGGAACACCATATATTTT	CASSLVPRGNTIYF
TRBV4-1	NA	NA	TRBJ2-2	TGCGCCAGCAGCCAAGATTGGGGGGCGAACACCGGGGAGCTGTTTTTT	CASSQDWGANTGELFF
TRBV13	NA	TRBD1	TRBJ2-7	TGTGCCAGCAGCTCCGGGACAGGGGATAACGAGCAGTACTTC	CASSSGTGDNEQYF
TRBV5-4	once	TRBD1	TRBJ1-2	TGTGCCAGCAGCTTGGGTACCCCCGGGACAGGGATGGGCTACACCTTC	CASSLGTPGTGMGYTF
TRBV7-9	NA	TRBD1	TRBJ1-1	TGTGCCAGCAGCGAAAACAGGGGCGTATCTGAAGCTTTCTTT	CASSENRGVSEAFF
TRBV5-4	NA	NA	TRBJ1-4	TGTGCCAGCAGGGAATGGGCGGAGGGTGGTGGCGAAAAACTGTTTTTT	CASREWAEGGGEKLFF
TRBV19	NA	NA	TRBJ1-1	TGTGCCAGTTACTCCCCCCCCCGGGACACTGAAGCTTTCTTT	CASYSPPRDTEAFF
TRBV2	NA	TRBD2	TRBJ2-3	TGTGCCAGCAACGGGGGGACCGCCACAGATACGCAGTATTTT	CASNGGTATDTQYF
TRBV27	NA	NA	TRBJ1-1	TGTGCCAGCAGTCCCCGGACTGGCTTTTGGGAAGCTTTCTTT	CASSPRTGFWEAFF
TRBV6-5	NA	NA	TRBJ1-1	TGTGCCAGCAGTTACTCCAGCACTGAAGCTTTCTTT	CASSYSSTEAFF
TRBV7-9	NA	NA	TRBJ2-1	TGTGCCAGCACCTACGGGACACTAACCTACAATGAGCAGTTCTTC	CASTYGTLTYNEQFF
TRBV10-3	NA	TRBD1	TRBJ1-1	TGTGCCATCAGGCAGGGGGCGGGAGACACTGAAGCTTTCTTT	CAIRQGAGDTEAFF
TRBV3-1/TRBV3-2	NA	NA	TRBJ1-3	TGTGCCAGCAGCCAAGAGTCTTATGGGCCTGGAAACACCATATATTTT	CASSQESYGPGNTIYF
TRBV19	NA	TRBD1	TRBJ2-7	TGTGCCAGTAGTCCGCGACAGGGTATAGCCGACGAGCAGTACTTC	CASSPRQGIADEQYF
TRBV6-2/TRBV6-3	NA	NA	TRBJ2-3	TGTGCCAGCAGTTTAGGTCGAGATACGCAGTATTTT	CASSLGRDTQYF
TRBV6-6	NA	NA	TRBJ1-3	TGTGCCAGCAACGGACAGTACTCTGGAAACACCATATATTTT	CASNGQYSGNTIYF
TRBV5-1	once	TRBD2	TRBJ2-1	TGCGCCAGCAGTCTGGGGCCTGAAGCGGGGGGAACATACAATGAGCAGTTCTTC	CASSLGPEAGGTYNEQFF
TRBV7-9	NA	TRBD2	TRBJ2-1	TGTGCCAGCAGCTATCGGGGGGGCCCCTACAATGAGCAGTTCTTC	CASSYRGGPYNEQFF
TRBV3-1/TRBV3-2	NA	NA	TRBJ1-1	TGTGCCAGCAGCCGGTTCAGGGATGAAGCTTTCTTT	CASSRFRDEAFF
TRBV24-1	few	TRBD2	TRBJ2-3	TGTGCCACCAGTGATTATAGCGGGGTCAGCACAGATACGCAGTATTTT	CATSDYSGVSTDTQYF
TRBV7-8	NA	NA	TRBJ1-1	TGTGCCAGCAGCTTAAAACGGGCCGGGGACACTGAAGCTTTCTTT	CASSLKRAGDTEAFF
TRBV4-1	NA	TRBD1	TRBJ1-4	TGCGCCAGCAGCCAAGATGGGGACAGGGGGCGAACTAATGAAAAACTGTTTTTT	CASSQDGDRGRTNEKLFF
TRBV9	NA	TRBD1	TRBJ2-2	TGTGCCAGCAGCGTAGGGACAGGGGGGAACACCGGGGAGCTGTTTTTT	CASSVGTGGNTGELFF
TRBV19	NA	NA	TRBJ1-1	TGTGCCAGTTGGACAGTCGGCACTGAAGCTTTCTTT	CASWTVGTEAFF
TRBV5-1	NA	NA	TRBJ1-1	TGCGCCAGCAGCTTGGCTGCGGGTCCAAACACTGAAGCTTTCTTT	CASSLAAGPNTEAFF
TRBV7-2	NA	TRBD1	TRBJ1-2	TGTGCCAGCAGCTTAGCGGCAGGGGGAGAGAACTATGGCTACACCTTC	CASSLAAGGENYGYTF
TRBV6-5	NA	NA	TRBJ1-4	TGTGCCAGCAGTTACTCGCCAGGGGATGAAAAACTGTTTTTT	CASSYSPGDEKLFF
TRBV7-3	NA	TRBD2	TRBJ2-3	TGTGCCAGCAGCTTAGCAGCGGGGGGGCCAAGCACAGATACGCAGTATTTT	CASSLAAGGPSTDTQYF
TRBV12-3/TRBV12-4	NA	TRBD1	TRBJ1-4	TGTGCCAGCACCCGGGACAGGGGTGAAAAACTGTTTTTT	CASTRDRGEKLFF
TRBV27	NA	TRBD2	TRBJ2-3	TGTGCCAGCAGTTTAAGACTAGCGGGGTCAGATACGCAGTATTTT	CASSLRLAGSDTQYF
TRBV3-1/TRBV3-2	NA	NA	TRBJ1-2	TGTGCCAGCAGCCAAGTGCACAGGGCTAACTATGGCTACACCTTC	CASSQVHRANYGYTF
TRBV3-1/TRBV3-2	NA	NA	TRBJ1-6	TGTGCCAGCAGCCCGGCCCGGGGTTCACCCCTCCACTTT	CASSPARGSPLHF
TRBV7-2	NA	NA	TRBJ1-1	TGTGCCAGCAGCTTAGTGAGGGGGGACACTGAAGCTTTCTTT	CASSLVRGDTEAFF
TRBV3-1/TRBV3-2	NA	TRBD1	TRBJ2-3	TGTGCCAGCAGCCAAGACGTGACAGGGGGAAGGCCGCAGTATTTT	CASSQDVTGGRPQYF
TRBV7-3	NA	TRBD2	TRBJ2-3	TGTGCCAGCAGCTTAATTGGGACTAGCGGGGGCACAGATACGCAGTATTTT	CASSLIGTSGGTDTQYF
TRBV6-1	NA	NA	TRBJ1-5	TGTGCCAGCAGTGAAGGGCTAGGCAATCAGCCCCAGCATTTT	CASSEGLGNQPQHF
TRBV7-8	few	TRBD2	TRBJ2-1	TGTGCCAGCAAGAATAGCAGTAGCGGGGGGGCGTCCTACAATGAGCAGTTCTTC	CASKNSSSGGASYNEQFF
TRBV6-5	NA	NA	TRBJ1-1	TGTGCCAGCAGTTACTCGATAGAAAAGAACACTGAAGCTTTCTTT	CASSYSIEKNTEAFF
TRBV21-1	few	NA	TRBJ2-2	TGTGCCAGCAGCGCGGGGGACAGGGAGAACACCGGGGAGCTGTTTTTT	CASSAGDRENTGELFF
TRBV5-4	NA	NA	TRBJ2-6	TGTGCCACCCGGGCCCGACCCTCTGGGGCCAACGTCCTGACTTTC	CATRARPSGANVLTF
TRBV7-2	NA	NA	TRBJ2-7	TGTGCCAGCAGCTTAGCGTACGATAGCTCCTACGAGCAGTACTTC	CASSLAYDSSYEQYF
TRBV7-9	once	TRBD1	TRBJ1-2	TGTGCCAGCAGCCCCCGGACAGGGCATGGCTACACCTTC	CASSPRTGHGYTF
TRBV7-9	NA	NA	TRBJ2-3	TGTGCCAGCAGCTTGGCGGGGAGCACAGATACGCAGTATTTT	CASSLAGSTDTQYF
TRBV19	NA	NA	TRBJ2-1	TGTGCCAGTAGTATAGGTGTCACCATCTCCTACAATGAGCAGTTCTTC	CASSIGVTISYNEQFF
TRBV18	NA	NA	TRBJ2-1	TGTGCCAGCTCACCCGGGGCCAGGGACAATGAGCAGTTCTTC	CASSPGARDNEQFF
TRBV6-2/TRBV6-3	NA	NA	TRBJ1-2	TGTGCCAGCAGTGACAGAACCTATGGCTACACCTTC	CASSDRTYGYTF
TRBV4-3	NA	NA	TRBJ1-4	TGCGCCAGCAGCCACCTGGCGGGGGCTAATGAAAAACTGTTTTTT	CASSHLAGANEKLFF
TRBV18	NA	TRBD1	TRBJ1-4	TGTGCCAGCTCACCGGGGACAGGGGTTGAAAAACTGTTTTTT	CASSPGTGVEKLFF
TRBV29-1	NA	NA	TRBJ2-3	TGCAGCGTTGGAGTCGTGATTAGCACAGATACGCAGTATTTT	CSVGVVISTDTQYF
TRBV10-3	NA	NA	TRBJ2-3	TGTGCCATCAGTCTCAACACAGATACGCAGTATTTT	CAISLNTDTQYF
TRBV7-3	NA	NA	TRBJ1-1	TGTGCCAGCAGCACATTAGGGGGGAACACTGAAGCTTTCTTT	CASSTLGGNTEAFF
TRBV6-2/TRBV6-3	few	NA	TRBJ1-2	TGTGCCAGCAGTTACTCTCGGGGTGTCTATGGCTACACCTTC	CASSYSRGVYGYTF
TRBV7-2	NA	TRBD1	TRBJ2-7	TGTGCCAGCAGCCGCCGCGGGACAGGGGGCTCCTACGAGCAGTACTTC	CASSRRGTGGSYEQYF
TRBV7-9	NA	NA	TRBJ2-6	TGTGCCAGCAGCACCGGCAGGTCCGGGGCCAACGTCCTGACTTTC	CASSTGRSGANVLTF